These 10 T cell receptor beta chains were all obtained from the same sample, sequenced in a study of cytomegalovirus exposure and HLA in healthy donors. The PCR had 60 Vbeta and 13 Jbeta primers. Profiling relied on immunoSEQ multiplex PCR, and the TCRdb table lists in-frame clones only, not all of them. The data hold over 85,000 clones, with 65% to 75% observed a single time. What was sequenced was PBMCs. The receptors come from a man aged 30-40 years in good health and CMV-seronegative.

The chain is built from TRBV4-1 and TRBJ1-2, with D perhaps matching TRBD1 (6 bases). Germline V gene data show CDR1 as MGHRA and CDR2 as YSYEKL. The V end was cut by 1 base, the J end by 3 bases, with 15 bases between. This CDR3 has 16 residues. The CDR3 sequence: CASSQGGQSPYYGYTF. DNA of the CDR3: TGCGCCAGCAGCCAAGGAGGACAGTCTCCTTACTATGGCTACACCTTC.

V and J are TRBV7-6 and TRBJ2-1; no clear D gene. The CDR3 consists of 16 residues. CDR1 is SGHVS and CDR2 is FNYEAQ in the germline V gene. Trimming removed 5 bases from V and 0 bases from J, with 14 bases in between. The CDR3 bases are TGTGCCAGCAGCACAGAGACGGTGAGCTCCTACAATGAGCAGTTCTTC. Encoded protein: CASSTETVSSYNEQFF.

The chain uses TRBV6-5 and TRBJ2-5, with 9 bases aligning to TRBD2. CDR3 length: 15 amino acids. Germline assignment: CDR1 MNHEY and CDR2 SVGAGI. J was trimmed by 5 bases and V by 3 bases; bases with no gene match: 7. The CDR3 DNA reads TGTGCCAGCAGTTATCAGCGGGGGGTAGCGGAGACCCAGTACTTC. Its protein is CASSYQRGVAETQYF.

The genes are TRBV7-9 and TRBJ2-7; 11 nucleotides line up with TRBD1. The J segment lost 8 bases and the V segment lost 1 base, leaving 7 bases of the junction unmatched. The CDR3 loop spans 15 amino acids. CDR1 SEHNR and CDR2 FQNEAQ come from the germline V gene (reference sequence). CDR3 in DNA: TGTGCCAGCAGCTTAGAAGGGACAGGGGGGACCAAGCAGTACTTC. Translated: CASSLEGTGGTKQYF.

The rearrangement links TRBV9 to TRBJ1-5; 8 bases line up with TRBD1. Germline CDR1 SGDLS, CDR2 YYNGEE. V shed 0 bases, J shed 8 bases, and the junction held 4 bases outside the gene matches. The CDR3 has 14 residues. CDR3 DNA sequence: TGTGCCAGCAGCGTAGGGACAGGGACGGAGCCCCAGCATTTT. The encoded protein is CASSVGTGTEPQHF.

This clone appeared a few times. This chain joins TRBV4-2 and TRBJ1-1; 7 bases map to TRBD1. V shed 3 bases, J shed 3 bases, and the junction held 7 bases outside the gene matches. The CDR3 covers 15 residues. Germline CDR1 LGHNA, CDR2 YNFKEQ. The CDR3 protein is CASSHLTGAYTEAFF. CDR3 nucleotides: TGTGCCAGCAGCCACCTAACAGGGGCGTACACTGAAGCTTTCTTT.

This chain links TRBV10-3 with TRBJ1-5; 7 nucleotides align to TRBD1. The CDR3 totals 16 residues. Trimming cost V 3 bases and J 3 bases; bases outside gene matches: 8. The germline gives CDR1 ENHRY, CDR2 SYGVKD. CDR3 region: CAISERDSVVNQPQHF. In DNA form, the CDR3 reads TGTGCCATCAGTGAAAGGGACAGCGTCGTCAATCAGCCCCAGCATTTT.

The DNA for the CDR3 is TGTGCCAGCAGTGTTTCTAGGCTTAGTGATGAGCAGTTCTTC. This encodes CASSVSRLSDEQFF. The chain has TRBV6-1 and TRBJ2-1; D gene ambiguous. Deletions cut 4 bases from V and 8 bases from J, with 15 bases between. The CDR3 contains 14 residues. The germline CDR1 and CDR2 sequences are MNHNS and SASEGT.

This sequence joins TRBV29-1 and TRBJ2-5; D is uncertain. This CDR3 region has 11 residues. Trimming pared 6 bases from V and 5 bases from J, leaving 10 bases between. Germline V gene lookup returns CDR1 SQVTM and CDR2 ANQGSEA. The CDR3 spells CSVRASETQYF. The CDR3 DNA is TGCAGCGTGAGAGCGTCCGAGACCCAGTACTTC.

This rearrangement joins TRBV18 to TRBJ1-1; maybe TRBD1 (6 bases). V lost 2 bases and J lost 7, with 17 bases in between. The CDR3 is made up of 15 amino acids. CDR1 and CDR2 (germline): KGHSH, LQKENI. CDR3 protein: CASSPGRGAVGEAFF. The CDR3 DNA sequence: TGTGCCAGCTCACCAGGACGGGGGGCCGTTGGTGAAGCTTTCTTT.